The 30 T cell receptor beta chains listed next were all sequenced from one sample in a study of blood T cell repertoires in COVID-19. Sequenced by immunoSEQ multiplex PCR; TCRdb stores in-frame clones only, minus some. The sample lists tens of thousands of clones, about 90% occurring once. The sample taken for sequencing was peripheral blood. The source of these receptors is a human donor in a cohort sampled during active COVID-19.

J is TRBJ1-1 and V is TRBV24-1; TRBD1 is a possible D gene (6 bases). The V gene lost 8 bases and the J gene lost 2 bases, with 11 bases spanning the gap. The CDR3 spans 13 residues. Germline V gene sequence: CDR1 KGHDR, CDR2 SFDVKD. DNA for the CDR3: TGTGCCACCAACTCACAGGGAAACACTGAAGCTTTCTTT. This sequence encodes CATNSQGNTEAFF.

The V and J genes are TRBV12-5 and TRBJ1-5; TRBD1 matches 10 bases. Germline lookup yields CDR1 LGHNT and CDR2 FRNRAP. J lost 0 bases, V lost 6 bases, and 8 bases had no gene match. The CDR3 consists of 17 residues. CDR3 nucleotide sequence: TGTGCTAGTGGGCGCGGGACAGGGGAGTATAGCAATCAGCCCCAGCATTTT. This gives the protein CASGRGTGEYSNQPQHF.

This clone has a single count. The chain is built from TRBV15 and TRBJ1-5, with TRBD1 as a possible D gene (6 bases). This CDR3 is built from 18 residues. CDR1 and CDR2 (germline): LNHNV, YYDKDF (reference sequence). Trimming cost V 2 bases and J 1 base, with 18 bases left between them. The CDR3 sequence: CATSRPPRGGLSNQPQHF. The CDR3 coding sequence is TGTGCCACCAGCAGACCACCGAGGGGGGGTCTAAGCAATCAGCCCCAGCATTTT. The variable domain in full, completed from reference TRBV15 and TRBJ1-5, reads DAMVIQNPRYQVTQFGKPVTLSCSQTLNHNVMYWYQQKSSQAPKLLFHYYDKDFNNEADTPDNFQSRRPNTSFCFLDIRSPGLGDTAMYLCATSRPPRGGLSNQPQHFGDGTRLSIL.

This chain links TRBV11-2 with TRBJ2-7, with TRBD1 identical over 9 bases. The junction had 4 bases not matched to a gene; V was cut back by 1 base and J by 3 bases. This CDR3 region has 15 residues. Germline CDR1 and CDR2: SGHAT and FQNNGV. The CDR3 region has the DNA TGTGCCAGCAGCTTAGGTGCGGACAGGGGCTACGAGCAGTACTTC. The encoded protein is CASSLGADRGYEQYF.

V gene TRBV5-1 combines with J gene TRBJ1-1; 9 bases are shared with TRBD1. The CDR3 has 15 residues. CDR1 and CDR2 (germline): SGHRS, YFSETQ. Unmatched junction bases numbered 7, after V lost 4 bases and J lost 3 bases. The CDR3 here is CASSEQGAPDTEAFF. Here the CDR3 DNA reads TGCGCCAGCAGCGAACAGGGGGCGCCGGACACTGAAGCTTTCTTT. The full variable domain, its missing parts supplied by reference TRBV5-1 and TRBJ1-1, is KAGVTQTPRYLIKTRGQQVTLSCSPISGHRSVSWYQQTPGQGLQFLFEYFSETQRNKGNFPGRFSGRQFSNSRSEMNVSTLELGDSALYLCASSEQGAPDTEAFFGQGTRLTVV.

This clone showed up just once. V is TRBV6-4 and J is TRBJ2-7, with D possibly TRBD2 on 6 matching bases. There are 13 residues in the CDR3. Germline values: CDR1 MRHNA, CDR2 SNTAGT. Trimming removed 4 bases at V and 3 bases at J, with 10 bases between. In DNA form, the CDR3 reads TGTGCCAGCAGTGTAGAGGGAGGCTACGAGCAGTACTTC. It translates to CASSVEGGYEQYF.

The chain employs TRBV27 and TRBJ2-7, with 8 bases matching TRBD1. Looked up from germline, CDR1 is MNHEY and CDR2 is SMNVEV (reference sequence). The CDR3 has 15 residues. Losses at the gene ends were 8 bases for V and 2 bases for J; bases not matched to a gene: 11. This chain's CDR3 is CASSLRGQVAYEQYF. The CDR3 coding sequence is TGTGCCAGCTCCTTAAGGGGACAGGTAGCCTACGAGCAGTACTTC.

V usage is TRBV19 and J usage is TRBJ1-1; D not certain. The V and J ends lost 3 bases and 0 bases respectively, with 14 bases between them. CDR3 length equals 16 residues. Germline lookup yields CDR1 LNHDA and CDR2 SQIVND (reference sequence). The CDR3 DNA follows: TGTGCCAGTAGTATGTGGGCCGGCAGTTTGAACACTGAAGCTTTCTTT. Amino acid sequence: CASSMWAGSLNTEAFF. The entire variable domain, with the rest obtained from reference TRBV19 and TRBJ1-1, is as follows: DGGITQSPKYLFRKEGQNVTLSCEQNLNHDAMYWYRQDPGQGLRLIYYSQIVNDFQKGDIAEGYSVSREKKESFPLTVTSAQKNPTAFYLCASSMWAGSLNTEAFFGQGTRLTVV.

This chain joins TRBV2 and TRBJ1-2; D remains ambiguous. Germline lookup yields CDR1 SNHLY and CDR2 FYNNEI. Trimming took off 6 bases at V and 6 bases at J, with 20 bases between the two ends. This CDR3 has 15 residues. CDR3 loop: CASSFVPSQTNGYTF. CDR3 nucleotides: TGTGCCAGCAGCTTTGTGCCAAGCCAAACTAATGGCTACACCTTC.

This chain joins TRBV5-8 and TRBJ1-6; 8 bases match TRBD1. The CDR3 has 15 amino acids. Trimming cost V 4 bases and J 2 bases; bases outside gene matches: 2. The germline gives CDR1 SGHTS, CDR2 YDEGEE. The CDR3 region has the DNA TGTGCCAGCAGCCAGACAGGGGCCTATAATTCACCCCTCCACTTT. Encoded protein: CASSQTGAYNSPLHF. Using reference TRBV5-8 and TRBJ1-6 for the parts outside the CDR3, the full variable domain is EAGVTQSPTHLIKTRGQQATLRCSPISGHTSVYWYQQALGLGLQFLLWYDEGEERNRGNFPPRFSGRQFPNYSSELNVNALELEDSALYLCASSQTGAYNSPLHFGNGTRLTVT.

The chain joins TRBV9 to TRBJ2-7; 8 bases are shared with TRBD2. The CDR3 runs 15 residues. Germline-derived CDR1 and CDR2 are SGDLS and YYNGEE. V was pared by 3 bases and J by 2 bases, with 7 bases of the junction left unmatched. CDR3 amino acids: CASSDSGASPYEQYF. CDR3 coding DNA: TGTGCCAGCAGCGATAGCGGGGCATCCCCCTACGAGCAGTACTTC.

The V gene is TRBV5-1, the J gene TRBJ2-3, with 9 nucleotides matching TRBD1. J was trimmed by 5 bases and V by 0 bases; bases with no gene match: 1. In germline, CDR1 is SGHRS, CDR2 YFSETQ. There are 14 residues in the CDR3. CDR3 in amino acids: CASSLDRGQDTQYF. CDR3 DNA sequence: TGCGCCAGCAGCTTGGACAGGGGGCAAGATACGCAGTATTTT.

V usage is TRBV5-1 and J usage is TRBJ2-6; D uncertain. Trimming shortened V by 0 bases and J by 1 base, and 8 bases separated the two germline ends. Germline V gene lookup returns CDR1 SGHRS and CDR2 YFSETQ. There are 16 residues in the CDR3. The CDR3 sequence is CASSLEAVSGANVLTF. For the CDR3, the DNA is TGCGCCAGCAGCTTGGAGGCGGTGTCTGGGGCCAACGTCCTGACTTTC.

The rearrangement uses TRBV27 and TRBJ2-7; D uncertain. Trimming took off 0 bases at V and 3 bases at J, with 6 bases between the two ends. Germline V gene lookup returns CDR1 MNHEY and CDR2 SMNVEV (reference sequence). This CDR3 has 13 residues. Here the CDR3 reads CASSLSIDYEQYF. CDR3 bases: TGTGCCAGCAGTTTATCGATAGACTACGAGCAGTACTTC.

The CDR3 here is CASSLAGLLNTEAFF. The DNA for the CDR3 is TGTGCCAGCAGCCTCGCGGGCCTCCTGAACACTGAAGCTTTCTTT. V is TRBV6-5 and J is TRBJ1-1, with D unresolved. The germline CDR1 and CDR2 sequences are MNHEY and SVGAGI. This CDR3 is built from 15 residues. Deletions cut 6 bases from V and 0 bases from J, with 14 bases between.

This chain joins TRBV11-2 and TRBJ1-1; tentative D call: TRBD1 (5 bases). Germline lookup yields CDR1 SGHAT and CDR2 FQNNGV. CDR3 length equals 15 residues. The V and J ends lost 1 base and 4 bases respectively, with 13 bases between them. CDR3 amino acids: CASSLGLRGGTEAFF. The CDR3 coding sequence is TGTGCCAGCAGCTTAGGACTGCGGGGGGGCACTGAAGCTTTCTTT.

The V and J genes are TRBV27 and TRBJ1-1; D unresolved. Germline V gene lookup returns CDR1 MNHEY and CDR2 SMNVEV (reference sequence). V lost 5 bases to trimming and J lost 5 bases, with 21 bases between them. The CDR3 totals 16 residues. The CDR3: CASSPFLSGGGTEAFF. The CDR3 region has the DNA TGTGCCAGCAGTCCCTTTTTGTCAGGCGGAGGTACTGAAGCTTTCTTT.

The chain links TRBV6-5 to TRBJ1-2; 11 bases line up with TRBD1. The CDR3 runs to 15 residues. The V gene's germline CDR1 is MNHEY and CDR2 SVGAGI. V trimming: 8 bases; J trimming: 7 bases; junction bases outside the gene matches: 12. CDR3 DNA sequence: TGTGCCAGCGGCTATGGACAGGGGGCGGGGAGTGGCTACACCTTC. As protein: CASGYGQGAGSGYTF.

The J gene is TRBJ1-4, the V gene TRBV4-3, with TRBD1 matching over 8 bases. J lost 10 bases, V lost 4 bases, and 17 bases had no gene match. This CDR3 is built from 17 residues. CDR1 and CDR2 from the germline V gene are LGHNA and YSLEER. CDR3 DNA sequence: TGCGCCAGCAGCCTTAAGTTGTTAAGTCAGGGGGCCAGAAAACTGTTTTTT. As protein: CASSLKLLSQGARKLFF.

V usage is TRBV2 and J usage is TRBJ1-2, with a tentative D call TRBD1 (5 bases). Trimming stripped 8 bases from V and 1 base from J, with 8 bases between. Per the germline V gene, CDR1 is SNHLY and CDR2 is FYNNEI. The CDR3 has 12 amino acids. The CDR3 region is CASSGLNYGYTF. CDR3 in DNA: TGTGCCAGCTCAGGGCTTAACTATGGCTACACCTTC. The full variable domain, in which reference TRBV2 and TRBJ1-2 provide the parts outside the CDR3, is EPEVTQTPSHQVTQMGQEVILRCVPISNHLYFYWYRQILGQKVEFLVSFYNNEISEKSEIFDDQFSVERPDGSNFTLKIRSTKLEDSAMYFCASSGLNYGYTFGSGTRLTVV.

V is TRBV11-2 and J is TRBJ2-3, with 8 bases that match TRBD2. V shed 0 bases, J shed 0 bases, and the junction held 5 bases outside the gene matches. The CDR3 extends over 17 amino acids. CDR1 SGHAT and CDR2 FQNNGV come from the germline V gene. The CDR3 DNA sequence: TGTGCCAGCAGCTTAGATAGGACGGGGGGGAGCACAGATACGCAGTATTTT. The encoded protein is CASSLDRTGGSTDTQYF.

The chain employs TRBV21-1 and TRBJ2-5; the DNA was not used to check the table's D call, TRBD1. TRBV21-1 is a known pseudogene. The CDR3 loop spans 14 amino acids. The CDR3 sequence is CASSPDRVGETQYF. CDR3 sequence (DNA): TGTGCCAGCAGCCCAGACAGGGTTGGGGAGACCCAGTACTTC.

The genes are TRBV28 and TRBJ2-7; D is uncertain. The CDR3 loop spans 15 amino acids. The V gene's germline CDR1 is MDHEN and CDR2 SYDVKM. The ends were cut back, 8 bases at V and 5 bases at J, with 22 bases in the middle. The CDR3 is CASRQPDRGPHEQYF. For the CDR3, the DNA is TGTGCCAGCCGCCAGCCCGACCGCGGCCCCCACGAGCAGTACTTC.

The CDR3 coding sequence is TGTGCCAGAGTGGACAGGAAAAACACTGAAGCTTTCTTT. Its translation is CARVDRKNTEAFF. V is TRBV2 and J is TRBJ1-1; 7 bases align to TRBD1. Germline assignment: CDR1 SNHLY and CDR2 FYNNEI. The CDR3 spans 13 residues. V shed 9 bases and J 2 bases; nucleotides not matched to a gene: 6.

This clone was seen a single time. The CDR3 loop reads CASSPPGNGYGYTF. CDR3 bases: TGTGCCAGCAGCCCGCCCGGGAACGGTTATGGCTACACCTTC. The genes are TRBV7-9 and TRBJ1-2; D gene uncertain. The CDR3 has 14 residues. The V end lost 5 bases, the J end lost 5 bases, and 15 bases lay between the germline ends. Germline lookup yields CDR1 SEHNR and CDR2 FQNEAQ (reference sequence).

CDR3 protein: CAIRTGRTGDTEAFF. In DNA form, the CDR3 reads TGTGCCATCAGGACAGGGAGGACCGGGGACACTGAAGCTTTCTTT. V and J are TRBV10-3 and TRBJ1-1; 7 bases agree with TRBD1. Looked up from germline, CDR1 is ENHRY and CDR2 is SYGVKD. The CDR3 length is 15 residues. V trimming: 6 bases; J trimming: 3 bases; junction bases outside the gene matches: 10.

This rearrangement joins TRBV27 to TRBJ2-2; TRBD1 agrees at 8 bases. CDR1 is MNHEY and CDR2 is SMNVEV in the germline V gene (reference sequence). CDR3 length: 13 amino acids. V was pared by 6 bases and J by 6 bases, with 3 bases of the junction left unmatched. CDR3 loop: CASSARGPGELFF. The CDR3 DNA reads as TGTGCCAGCAGCGCCAGGGGGCCCGGGGAGCTGTTTTTT.

The chain uses TRBV2 and TRBJ1-5; D is uncertain. Germline V gives CDR1 SNHLY, CDR2 FYNNEI. CDR3 length equals 17 residues. With 5 bases removed from V and 1 base from J, the gap between germline ends came to 18 bases. CDR3 in amino acids: CASSSSVEVQSNQPQHF. CDR3 nucleotide sequence: TGTGCCAGCAGTAGTTCGGTGGAGGTACAAAGCAATCAGCCCCAGCATTTT.

The chain carries TRBV28 and TRBJ1-1, with D possibly TRBD1 on 5 matching bases. The CDR3 consists of 15 residues. The germline gives CDR1 MDHEN, CDR2 SYDVKM. V was clipped by 6 bases and J by 2 bases, with 16 bases between them. DNA for the CDR3: TGTGCCAGCAGCTCTCCTACCAGGGATAACACTGAAGCTTTCTTT. Translated: CASSSPTRDNTEAFF. Based on the CDR3 plus reference TRBV28 and TRBJ1-1, the full variable domain is DVKVTQSSRYLVKRTGEKVFLECVQDMDHENMFWYRQDPGLGLRLIYFSYDVKMKEKGDIPEGYSVSREKKERFSLILESASTNQTSMYLCASSSPTRDNTEAFFGQGTRLTVV.

The chain has TRBV27 and TRBJ2-7; tentative D call: TRBD2 (6 bases). With 3 bases removed from V and 1 base from J, the gap between germline ends came to 16 bases. This CDR3 region has 16 residues. The germline V gene has CDR1 MNHEY and CDR2 SMNVEV (reference sequence). CDR3 bases: TGTGCCAGCAGTTTGACTAGTCATCGTCTTTCCTACGAGCAGTACTTC. It encodes CASSLTSHRLSYEQYF.